The clone carrying this T cell receptor (beta chain) has ten or more counts. V lost 0 bases to trimming and J lost 2 bases, with 7 bases between them. The germline CDR1 and CDR2 sequences are MNHEY and SVGAGI. CDR3 length: 15 amino acids. TCR beta VDJ and CDR3 were profiled, and genomic DNA was the template. MiXCR, run by TCRdb on the reads, gives a single entry per CDR3 protein. Among roughly 190,000 distinct CDR3 sequences, 54% were seen once, and the ten largest hold approximately 16%. This sample stems from a study of CD8+CD57+ T cells in acquired aplastic anemia. Study summary: Mean DNA quantity obtained from sorted CD4+ and CD8+ cells was about 3 ug. As sequenced from healthy donors, CD4+ cells averaged about 11 million reads.

The rearrangement uses TRBV6-5 and TRBJ1-4; a weak D match, TRBD1 (5 bases). Sequenced input: sorted CD4+, CD8+, or CD8+CD57+ T cells (not recorded which) from PBMCs. The sequence derives from a human donor in good health, serving as a control. Here the CDR3 reads CASSYSWGTNEKLFF. CDR3 DNA: TGTGCCAGCAGTTACTCGTGGGGGACTAATGAAAAACTGTTTTTT.